These 5 T cell receptor beta chains were all obtained from the same sample, sequenced in a study of control samples from healthy donors and cancer patients. Libraries were prepared by immunoSEQ multiplex PCR; TCRdb keeps only in-frame clonotypes and omits some of them. The sample has fewer than 20,000 clones, 85% to 90% seen once; the top ten hold roughly 11%. The sequenced sample consisted of PBMCs. Receptor source: a woman in her seventies with colorectal cancer.

In this sample, this clone turned up once. The chain joins TRBV7-9 to TRBJ1-1; unclear D gene. The germline CDR1 and CDR2 sequences are SEHNR and FQNEAQ (reference sequence). V lost 5 bases, J lost 6 bases, and 13 bases lay in between. This CDR3 comprises 13 residues. The DNA of the CDR3 is TGTGCCAGCAGCCCCCCCGGAGGACCTGAAGCTTTCTTT. It encodes CASSPPGGPEAFF.

The chain joins TRBV11-3 to TRBJ1-2; D may be TRBD1 (6 bases). The CDR3 length is 14 residues. Between the trimmed V and J ends, which lost 7 bases and 7 bases, there was a span of 19 bases. CDR1 SGHNT and CDR2 YENEEA come from the germline V gene. CDR3 sequence reads: CASNPGGDGFGYTF. The CDR3 DNA sequence: TGTGCCAGCAACCCCGGGGGCGATGGGTTTGGCTACACCTTC.

This clone was recorded once. The chain joins TRBV3-1 (or the pseudogene TRBV3-2) to TRBJ2-7, with TRBD2 identical over 7 bases. The CDR3 spans 14 residues. Trimming removed 6 bases from V and 3 bases from J; junction bases left unmatched: 8. The germline gives CDR1 LGHDT, CDR2 YNNKEL (reference sequence). The CDR3 region has the DNA TGTGCCAGCAGTCCGGCTCCTAGCGGCTACGAGCAGTACTTC. Residues: CASSPAPSGYEQYF.

The genes are TRBV20-1 and TRBJ2-1; the match to TRBD2 covers 10 bases. Germline CDR1 is DFQATT and CDR2 is SNEGSKA (reference sequence). V was clipped by 3 bases and J by 7 bases; unmatched bases: 9. This CDR3 is built from 15 residues. The CDR3 DNA follows: TGCAGTGCTAGTGTTGGGACTAGCGTTCGGAATGAGCAGTTCTTC. Protein sequence: CSASVGTSVRNEQFF.

In DNA, the CDR3 is TGTGCCACCAGCTCCCTCAGGGGCGGGGGGGCTTACGAGCAGTACTTC. As protein: CATSSLRGGGAYEQYF. The rearrangement joins TRBV15 to TRBJ2-7; 9 positions agree with TRBD2. Trimming at V came to 5 bases and at J to 4 bases, leaving 12 bases not matched to a gene. The germline V gene has CDR1 LNHNV and CDR2 YYDKDF (reference sequence). The CDR3 length is 16 residues. The whole variable domain, filled in from reference TRBV15 and TRBJ2-7, reads DAMVIQNPRYQVTQFGKPVTLSCSQTLNHNVMYWYQQKSSQAPKLLFHYYDKDFNNEADTPDNFQSRRPNTSFCFLDIRSPGLGDTAMYLCATSSLRGGGAYEQYFGPGTRLTVT.